The sample holds a few counts of the clone carrying this TCR beta chain. Its antigen is not identified. The entry originates in a study of stem cell transplantation in POMP-related autoinflammatory disease. Study overall: The study hypothesized thymoproteasome defects skew the TRB repertoire via impaired CD8+ selection. General study points: Unique TRB V-J gene pairings were limited in number in patients with PRAID. Across all analyzed T-cell subsets, patients with PRAID tended toward reduced diversity and increased clonality.

Generated by immunoSEQ multiplex PCR, the TCRdb table keeps only in-frame clones and is missing some. The sample has approximately 30,000 clones, 70% to 90% seen once. V lost 1 base, J lost 5 bases, and 10 bases lay in between. This CDR3 is 15 amino acids long. Germline lookup yields CDR1 SGHRS and CDR2 YFSETQ. PRAID combined immunodeficiency and autoinflammation. The V and J genes are TRBV5-1 and TRBJ1-6, with D possibly being TRBD1 (6 bases). Sequenced here: CD4+ T cells from PBMCs, sampled before stem cell transplantation. This TCR derives from a human donor with POMP-related autoinflammation and immune dysregulation (PRAID). Written as DNA, the CDR3 is TGCGCCAGCAGCTTGTTCGGACAGCATAATTCACCCCTCCACTTT. It translates to CASSLFGQHNSPLHF.